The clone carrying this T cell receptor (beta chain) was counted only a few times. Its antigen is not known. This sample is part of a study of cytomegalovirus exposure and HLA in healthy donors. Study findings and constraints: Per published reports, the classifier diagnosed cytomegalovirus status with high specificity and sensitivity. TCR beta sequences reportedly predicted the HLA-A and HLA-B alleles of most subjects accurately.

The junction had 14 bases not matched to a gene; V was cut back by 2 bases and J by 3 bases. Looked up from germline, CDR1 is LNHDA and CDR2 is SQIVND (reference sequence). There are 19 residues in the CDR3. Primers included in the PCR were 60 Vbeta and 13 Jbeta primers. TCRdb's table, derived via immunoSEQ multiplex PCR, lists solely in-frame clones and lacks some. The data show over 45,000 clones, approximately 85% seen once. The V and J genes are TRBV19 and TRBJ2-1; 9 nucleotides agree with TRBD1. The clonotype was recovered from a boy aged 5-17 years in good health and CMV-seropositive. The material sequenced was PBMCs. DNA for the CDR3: TGTGCCAGTAGTATATATCCTCCCTTCCAGACAGGGGGCTACAATGAGCAGTTCTTC. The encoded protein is CASSIYPPFQTGGYNEQFF.